This T cell receptor (beta chain) was recorded in a study of T cell changes during pregnancy in multiple sclerosis (dated by TCRdb to between 2017 and 2020). About the investigation overall: Changes in the T cell repertoire over the course of pregnancy were examined in this study in women with multiple sclerosis.

The junction shows trimming of 2 bases on V and 5 bases on J, and the gene matches do not reach 7 bases of it. For CDR1 and CDR2, the germline V gene (reference sequence) lists GTSNPN and SVGIG. The CDR3 goes from the cysteine to the phenylalanine over 14 residues. CDR3 DNA only is kept here, 42 bases in frame from base 1. Library prep was done by the immunoSEQ multiplex PCR assay. TCRdb limited this immuneACCESS table to in-frame rearrangements with V and J called. A share of clones is missing; checked studies link under half to unresolved V genes, and the rest is unexplained. This sample gives 45,000 to 60,000 clones in total; approximately 92% of them show up just once. The ten largest clones capture about 0.75% of the sample. As regards this clone: Its antigen has not been determined. One base away there is no much larger clone; base qualities are not given.

The TCR sequence derives from a female donor with multiple sclerosis, enrolled in a pregnancy study. The starting material was CD4+ T cells from peripheral blood mononuclear cells, obtained in the third trimester of pregnancy. The receptor chain draws on TRBV30 and TRBJ2-7; TRBD2 agrees with 9 junctional bases. The DNA reads as follows: TGTGCCTGGAGTACGGCTAGCGGGATCCACGAGCAGTACTTC. It translates as CAWSTASGIHEQYF. Reference TRBV30 and TRBJ2-7 genes cover what lies past the CDR3, so the full variable domain is SQTIHQWPATLVQPVGSPLSLECTVEGTSNPNLYWYRQAAGRGLQLLFYSVGIGQISSEVPQNLSASRPQDRQFILSSKKLLLSDSGFYLCAWSTASGIHEQYFGPGTRLTVT.